This TCR beta chain is drawn from a study of cytomegalovirus exposure and HLA in healthy donors. PCR primers comprised 60 Vbeta and 13 Jbeta primers. The protocol was immunoSEQ multiplex PCR, while the TCRdb copy is restricted to in-frame clones and leaves out a portion. The repertoire has fewer than 150,000 clones, 73% of them found once; the top ten carry 14%. The CDR3 is 13 residues long. Germline V gene sequence: CDR1 SGHDT, CDR2 YYEEEE. The V and J ends lost 0 bases and 8 bases respectively, with 11 bases between them. The sample taken for sequencing was PBMCs. The origin of this receptor is a human donor in good health. The gene calls are TRBV5-6 and TRBJ1-2; D is possibly TRBD1 (5 bases). This chain's CDR3 is CASSLAQGRGYTF. In DNA form, the CDR3 reads TGTGCCAGCAGCTTGGCTCAGGGAAGAGGCTACACCTTC.